Sequencing of this T cell receptor (beta chain) was carried out in a study of blood T cell repertoires in COVID-19 (dated by TCRdb to about 2020). Notes on the research overall: Samples covering the acute and convalescent phases of COVID-19 were provided by collaborators in the United States, Italy and Spain. Where HLA class I and class II types were available, the types were taken from metadata supplied by the sample provider, not from assay-based typing. The repertoires were made available in a free public database intended to serve as a resource for research on the immune response to SARS-CoV-2. Samples were obtained from the ongoing ImmuneRACE study (first 160 participants) and from approximately 1,200 subjects provided by 6 global collaborators. Sample metadata almost always included a de-identified subject ID, COVID-19 status, age in years and sex. The dataset comprised deeply sampled blood TCRbeta repertoires from subjects exposed to, actively infected with, or recovered from COVID-19. The prospective study material was composed of cDNA or gDNA derived from T cells, B-cell-depleted T cells, or PBMCs. What the research found in general, with its limitations: The amount of clinical and demographic metadata varied by source and participant and was provided uncurated.

Collaborating institutions collected whole blood in K2EDTA tubes following their own protocols. For TCRbeta analysis, collaborators shipped samples in one of three forms: frozen whole blood, isolated PBMCs, or DNA extracted from either of those sample types. For this clone: Its antigen remains undetermined. No base qualities exist here, and no much larger clone lies one base off it.

TCRbeta CDR3 regions were amplified from genomic DNA by means of the immunoSEQ Assay, a bias-controlled multiplex PCR. The source study handled its data this way. The number of nucleated cells in each sample was estimated from the amplification of reference gene primers within the assay. Sequence reads were collapsed and filtered to measure the absolute abundance of every unique TCRbeta CDR3 rearrangement. For each sample, productive Simpson clonality was calculated as the square root of Simpson's diversity index across productive rearrangements. TCRdb carries this immuneACCESS record with in-frame sequences only. Its versions omit some clonotypes, under half of them owing to an unresolved V gene in the studies checked, with the rest unexplained. The DNA was the basis for D and trimming; V, J and clone size are from that table. Across this sample there are over 70,000 clones, with approximately 77% seen only once. The biggest ten clones account for around 10% of the sample.

The CDR3 sequence holds 16 residues, the cysteine and phenylalanine included. The entry retains the CDR3 DNA only, 48 bases that are in frame from base 1. Per the germline V gene, SGHAT is the CDR1 and FQNNGV is the CDR2. The trim is 4 bases for V and 5 bases for J, with a gap of 20 bases between the germline ends. The receptor chain draws on TRBV11-2 and TRBJ1-2, and perhaps TRBD1 as D gene, on 6 matching bases. This sequence originates from a woman of 80 years or more with acute or convalescent COVID-19. Input material: peripheral blood. Read as DNA, the sequence is TGTGCCAGCAGCTCCTTCGGTGTACAGGGTGATTATGGCTACACCTTC. Its amino acids are CASSSFGVQGDYGYTF.